The entry that follows covers one TCR beta chain sequence. This specimen comes from a study of early T cells in non-severe SARS-CoV-2 infection. Study-level background: The chains were unpaired, and the sequenced material was bulk RNA from unsorted whole blood.

Individual cDNA molecules each received unique molecular identifiers attached to them. Each CDR3 protein gets one entry after TCRdb re-called the 5' RACE reads with MiXCR. The sample contains about 66,000 distinct CDR3 sequences, approximately 9.2% of which appear only once. The receptor comes from an adult who was a healthcare worker with PCR-confirmed SARS-CoV-2 infection or an uninfected control (not recorded which). The sample was whole blood.

The CDR3 nucleotides read TGTGCCAGCAGCAAATCCCAATCTTGGGGCGCGGACTATGGCTACACCTTC. Translating it yields CASSKSQSWGADYGYTF. This sequence joins TRBV21-1 and TRBJ1-2; TRBD1, the D gene given by the table, was not confirmed from the DNA. TRBV21-1 is a documented pseudogene. This CDR3 comprises 17 residues.